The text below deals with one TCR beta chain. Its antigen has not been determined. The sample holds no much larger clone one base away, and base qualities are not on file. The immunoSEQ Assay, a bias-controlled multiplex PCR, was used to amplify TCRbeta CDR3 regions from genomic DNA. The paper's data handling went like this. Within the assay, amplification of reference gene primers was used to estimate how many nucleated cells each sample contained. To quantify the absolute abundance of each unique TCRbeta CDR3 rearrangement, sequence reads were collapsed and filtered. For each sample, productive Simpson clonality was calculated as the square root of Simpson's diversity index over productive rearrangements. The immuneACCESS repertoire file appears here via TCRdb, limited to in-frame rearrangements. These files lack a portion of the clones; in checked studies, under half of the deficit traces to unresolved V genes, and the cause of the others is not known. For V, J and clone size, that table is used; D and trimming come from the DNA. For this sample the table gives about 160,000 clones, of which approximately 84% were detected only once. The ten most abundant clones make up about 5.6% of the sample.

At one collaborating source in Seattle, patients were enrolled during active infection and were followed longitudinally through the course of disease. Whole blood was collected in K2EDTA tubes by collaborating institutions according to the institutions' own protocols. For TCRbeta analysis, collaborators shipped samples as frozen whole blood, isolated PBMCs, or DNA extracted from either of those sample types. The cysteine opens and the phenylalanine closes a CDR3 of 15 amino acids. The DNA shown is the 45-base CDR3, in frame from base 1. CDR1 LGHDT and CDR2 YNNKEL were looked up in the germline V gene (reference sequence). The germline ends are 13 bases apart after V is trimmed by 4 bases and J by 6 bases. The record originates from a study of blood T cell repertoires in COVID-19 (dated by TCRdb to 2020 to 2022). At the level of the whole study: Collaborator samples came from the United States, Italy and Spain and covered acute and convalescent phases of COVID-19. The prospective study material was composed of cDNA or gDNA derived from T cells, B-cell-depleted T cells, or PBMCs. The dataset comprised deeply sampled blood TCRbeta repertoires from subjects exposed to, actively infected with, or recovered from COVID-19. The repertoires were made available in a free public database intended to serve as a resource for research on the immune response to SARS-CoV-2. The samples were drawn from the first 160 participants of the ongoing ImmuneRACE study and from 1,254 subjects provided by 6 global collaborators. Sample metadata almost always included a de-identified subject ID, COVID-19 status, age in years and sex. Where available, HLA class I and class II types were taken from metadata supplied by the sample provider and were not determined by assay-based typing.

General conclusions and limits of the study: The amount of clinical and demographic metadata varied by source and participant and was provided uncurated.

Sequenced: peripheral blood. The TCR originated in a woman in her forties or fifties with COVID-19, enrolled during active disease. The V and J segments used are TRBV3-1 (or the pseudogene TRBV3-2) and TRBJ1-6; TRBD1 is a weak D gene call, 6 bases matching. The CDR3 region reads CASSPEAGANSPLHF. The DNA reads TGTGCCAGCAGCCCAGAGGCAGGGGCTAATTCACCCCTCCACTTT.